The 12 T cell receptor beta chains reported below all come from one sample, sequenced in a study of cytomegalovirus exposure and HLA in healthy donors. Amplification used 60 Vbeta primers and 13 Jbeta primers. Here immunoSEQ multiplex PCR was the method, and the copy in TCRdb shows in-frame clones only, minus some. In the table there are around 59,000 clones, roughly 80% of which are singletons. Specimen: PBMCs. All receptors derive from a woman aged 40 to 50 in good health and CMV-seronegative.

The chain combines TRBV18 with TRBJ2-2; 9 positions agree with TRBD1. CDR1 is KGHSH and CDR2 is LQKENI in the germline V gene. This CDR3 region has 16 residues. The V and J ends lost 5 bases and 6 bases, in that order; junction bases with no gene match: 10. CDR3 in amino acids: CASSATGGAGSGELFF. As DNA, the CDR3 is TGTGCCAGCTCAGCAACAGGGGGCGCAGGTTCCGGGGAGCTGTTTTTT.

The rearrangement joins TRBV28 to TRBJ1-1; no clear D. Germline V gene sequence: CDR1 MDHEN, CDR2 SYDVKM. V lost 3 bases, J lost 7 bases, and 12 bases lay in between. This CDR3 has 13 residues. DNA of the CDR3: TGTGCCAGCAGTTTGATGACTTCAGATGAAGCTTTCTTT. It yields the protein CASSLMTSDEAFF.

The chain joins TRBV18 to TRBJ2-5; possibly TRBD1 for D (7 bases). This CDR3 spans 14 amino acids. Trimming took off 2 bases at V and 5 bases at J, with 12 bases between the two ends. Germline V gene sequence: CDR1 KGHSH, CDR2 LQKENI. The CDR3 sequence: CASSPSGGQETQYF. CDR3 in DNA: TGTGCCAGCTCACCATCAGGGGGGCAGGAGACCCAGTACTTC.

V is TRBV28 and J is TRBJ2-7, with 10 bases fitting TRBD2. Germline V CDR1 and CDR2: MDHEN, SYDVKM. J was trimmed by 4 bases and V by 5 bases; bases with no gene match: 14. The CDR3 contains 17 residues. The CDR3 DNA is TGTGCCAGCAGTCGAGCGGGAGGGATTACGTATTCTTACGAGCAGTACTTC. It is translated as CASSRAGGITYSYEQYF.

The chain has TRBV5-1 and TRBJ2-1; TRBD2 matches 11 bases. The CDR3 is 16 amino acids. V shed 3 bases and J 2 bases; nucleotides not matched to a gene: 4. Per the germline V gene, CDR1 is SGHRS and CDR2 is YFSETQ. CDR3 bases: TGCGCCAGCAGCTCTAGCGGGAGGAATACCTACAATGAGCAGTTCTTC. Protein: CASSSSGRNTYNEQFF.

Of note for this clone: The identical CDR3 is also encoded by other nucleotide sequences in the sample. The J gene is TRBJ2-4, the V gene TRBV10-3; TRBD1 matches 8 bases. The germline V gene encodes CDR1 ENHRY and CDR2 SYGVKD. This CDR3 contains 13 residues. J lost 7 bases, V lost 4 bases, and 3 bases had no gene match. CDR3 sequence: CAISGTGRNIQYF. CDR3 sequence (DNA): TGTGCCATCAGTGGGACAGGGAGGAACATTCAGTACTTC.

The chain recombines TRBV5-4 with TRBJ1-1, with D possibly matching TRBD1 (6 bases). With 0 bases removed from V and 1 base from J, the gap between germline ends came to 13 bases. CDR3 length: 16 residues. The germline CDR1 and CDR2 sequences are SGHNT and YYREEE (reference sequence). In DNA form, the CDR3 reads TGTGCCAGCAGCTTGGTAGGGGGTCTCCAGAACACTGAAGCTTTCTTT. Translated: CASSLVGGLQNTEAFF.

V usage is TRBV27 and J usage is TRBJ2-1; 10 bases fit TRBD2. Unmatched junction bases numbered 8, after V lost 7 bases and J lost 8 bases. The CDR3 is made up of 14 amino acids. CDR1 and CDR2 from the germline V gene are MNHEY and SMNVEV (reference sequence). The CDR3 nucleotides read TGTGCCAGCACTACATCTAGCGGGAGCGATGAGCAGTTCTTC. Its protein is CASTTSSGSDEQFF.

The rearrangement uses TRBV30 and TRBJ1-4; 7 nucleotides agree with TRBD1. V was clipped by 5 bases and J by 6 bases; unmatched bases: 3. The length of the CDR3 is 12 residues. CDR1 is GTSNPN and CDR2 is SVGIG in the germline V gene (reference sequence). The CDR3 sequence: CAWDQGDEKLFF. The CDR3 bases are TGTGCCTGGGACCAGGGGGATGAAAAACTGTTTTTT.

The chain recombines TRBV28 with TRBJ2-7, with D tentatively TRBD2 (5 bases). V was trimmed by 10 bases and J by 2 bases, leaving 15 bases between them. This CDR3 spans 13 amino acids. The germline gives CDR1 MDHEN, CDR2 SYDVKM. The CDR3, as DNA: TGTGCCACTCTGAGAGGGTACCCCTACGAGCAGTACTTC. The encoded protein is CATLRGYPYEQYF.

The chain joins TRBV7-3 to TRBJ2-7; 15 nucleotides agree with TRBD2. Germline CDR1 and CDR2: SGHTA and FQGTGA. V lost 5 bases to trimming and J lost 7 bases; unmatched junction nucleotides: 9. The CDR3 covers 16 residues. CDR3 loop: CASSPGTSGRPLEQYF. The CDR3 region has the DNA TGTGCCAGCAGCCCTGGGACTAGCGGGAGGCCCCTGGAGCAGTACTTC.

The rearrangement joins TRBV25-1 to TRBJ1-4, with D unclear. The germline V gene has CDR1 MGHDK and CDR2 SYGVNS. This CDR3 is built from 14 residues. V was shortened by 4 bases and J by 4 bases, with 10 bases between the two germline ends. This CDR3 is CASSAQSDNEKLFF. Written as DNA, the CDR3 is TGTGCCAGCAGTGCCCAGTCAGATAATGAAAAACTGTTTTTT.